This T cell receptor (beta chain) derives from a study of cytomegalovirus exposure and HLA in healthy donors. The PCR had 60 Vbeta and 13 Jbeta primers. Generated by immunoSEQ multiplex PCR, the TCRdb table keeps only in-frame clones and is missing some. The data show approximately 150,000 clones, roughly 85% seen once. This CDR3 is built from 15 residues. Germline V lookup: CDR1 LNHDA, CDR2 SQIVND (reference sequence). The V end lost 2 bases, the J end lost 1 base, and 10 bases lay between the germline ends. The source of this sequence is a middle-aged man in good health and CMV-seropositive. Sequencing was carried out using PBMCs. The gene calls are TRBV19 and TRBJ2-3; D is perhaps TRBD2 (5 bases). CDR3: CASSIRRRGTDTQYF. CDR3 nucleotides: TGTGCCAGTAGTATAAGGAGGCGGGGCACAGATACGCAGTATTTT.